This passage covers 14 T cell receptor beta chains from one sample sequenced in a study of identical twins. TCRdb ran MiXCR on the 5' RACE reads and lists one entry per CDR3 protein. The data hold roughly 250,000 distinct CDR3 sequences, with 7.5% observed a single time. A further study also used this sample, focusing on yellow fever vaccine responses in identical twins.

The sample comprised CD8+ T cells sorted from blood. Receptors originate from a woman under 30 in good health.

This clonotype turned up a few times. The chain has TRBV9 and TRBJ2-1; the match to TRBD1 covers 8 bases. Germline CDR1 and CDR2: SGDLS and YYNGEE. The CDR3 is 15 residues long. Trimming at V came to 3 bases and at J to 2 bases, leaving 4 bases not matched to a gene. CDR3 DNA sequence: TGTGCCAGCAGCGAAAGGACAGGGACCTACAATGAGCAGTTCTTC. This encodes CASSERTGTYNEQFF.

This clonotype appeared many times. The CDR3: CASSPGPAGELFF. The CDR3 region has the DNA TGTGCCAGCAGCCCTGGCCCGGCGGGGGAGCTGTTTTTT. The chain recombines TRBV12-3 or TRBV12-4 with TRBJ2-2, with D unclear. The CDR3 has 13 amino acids. The ends were cut back, 6 bases at V and 8 bases at J, with 13 bases in the middle.

This clonotype was found a few times. The rearrangement joins TRBV27 to TRBJ2-2; 8 bases map to TRBD2. The ends lost 7 bases at V and 5 bases at J; junction bases unmatched: 9. The CDR3 is 15 amino acids. Looked up from germline, CDR1 is MNHEY and CDR2 is SMNVEV (reference sequence). The CDR3 loop is CASKIAGISTGELFF. In DNA form, the CDR3 reads TGTGCCAGCAAAATAGCGGGGATTTCAACCGGGGAGCTGTTTTTT.

The V gene is TRBV14, the J gene TRBJ2-5, with 9 bases that match TRBD2. There are 16 residues in the CDR3. J gave up 6 bases and V 5 bases, and 13 bases lay outside the gene matches. Germline V gene lookup returns CDR1 SGHDN and CDR2 FVKESK. The CDR3 DNA follows: TGTGCCAGCAGCTGCGGGAGGGCCCCTGTTCTCAAGACCCAGTACTTC. Its translation: CASSCGRAPVLKTQYF.

CDR3 amino acids: CASSRQGGQFF. The CDR3 nucleotides are TGTGCCAGCAGCCGACAGGGAGGGCAGTTCTTC. The V gene is TRBV7-9, the J gene TRBJ2-1, with D possibly TRBD1 on 7 matching bases. V was trimmed by 5 bases and J by 12 bases, leaving 11 bases between them. The CDR3 totals 11 residues. Germline values: CDR1 SEHNR, CDR2 FQNEAQ (reference sequence).

The chain employs TRBV10-2 and TRBJ2-7; D gene ambiguous. This CDR3 has 12 amino acids. V was pared by 8 bases and J by 4 bases, with 12 bases between. In germline, CDR1 is WSHSY, CDR2 SAAADI. CDR3 loop: CASSDPAYEQYV. In DNA, the CDR3 is TGCGCCAGCTCCGACCCGGCATACGAGCAGTACGTC.

The chain links TRBV5-6 to TRBJ2-7; D is possibly TRBD1 or TRBD2 (6 bases each). V gave up 3 bases and J gave up 1 base, with 8 bases separating them. Germline-derived CDR1 and CDR2 are SGHDT and YYEEEE. This CDR3 has 13 amino acids. For the CDR3, the DNA is TGTGCCAGCAGCTGGGGGGCTTCCTACGAGCAGTACTTC. Protein product: CASSWGASYEQYF.

The chain employs TRBV12-3 or TRBV12-4 and TRBJ2-1, with TRBD2 matching 9 bases. This CDR3 is 15 amino acids long. With 7 bases clipped from V and 7 bases from J, the junction kept 11 bases outside the gene matches. The chain's CDR3 is CASTPGTSWGNEQFF. CDR3 nucleotide sequence: TGTGCCAGCACCCCTGGGACTAGCTGGGGGAATGAGCAGTTCTTC.

The chain uses TRBV6-2 or TRBV6-3 and TRBJ2-1, with 9 positions matching TRBD2. Trimming cost V 5 bases and J 6 bases; bases outside gene matches: 8. Per the germline V gene, CDR1 is MNHEY and CDR2 is SVGEGT. The length of the CDR3 is 15 residues. The CDR3 DNA is TGTGCCAGCAGTCTAGCGGGAAGGGGCCCCAATGAGCAGTTCTTC. Its protein product is CASSLAGRGPNEQFF.

This rearrangement joins TRBV7-9 to TRBJ2-1; 11 bases are shared with TRBD1. The ends lost 4 bases at V and 5 bases at J; junction bases unmatched: 4. CDR1 and CDR2 from the germline V gene are SEHNR and FQNEAQ (reference sequence). This CDR3 comprises 15 residues. As DNA, the CDR3 is TGTGCCAGCAGCTCCCGGGACAGGGGGAACAATGAGCAGTTCTTC. Translation: CASSSRDRGNNEQFF.

This clonotype was counted only a few times. The chain recombines TRBV7-9 with TRBJ2-1; D unresolved. Germline V CDR1 and CDR2: SEHNR, FQNEAQ (reference sequence). With 5 bases removed from V and 8 bases from J, the gap between germline ends came to 4 bases. The CDR3 extends over 10 amino acids. The CDR3 DNA follows: TGTGCCAGCAGCGACTATGAGCAGTTCTTC. It encodes CASSDYEQFF.

This clonotype was recorded at least ten times. The V and J genes are TRBV20-1 and TRBJ2-7; 8 nucleotides agree with TRBD2. CDR1 is DFQATT and CDR2 is SNEGSKA in the germline V gene (reference sequence). The CDR3 has 14 residues. With V trimmed by 4 bases and J by 0 bases, 5 bases remained unmatched. Here the CDR3 reads CSAISGESSYEQYV. CDR3 DNA sequence: TGCAGTGCTATTAGCGGGGAAAGCTCCTACGAGCAGTACGTC.

This clonotype showed up just a few times. The J gene is TRBJ2-5, the V gene TRBV12-3 or TRBV12-4; perhaps TRBD2 as D (5 bases). V lost 5 bases and J 1 base, leaving 11 bases between the germline ends. This CDR3 comprises 14 residues. CDR3 region: CASSTPGSQETQYF. The CDR3, as DNA: TGTGCCAGCAGTACACCGGGATCCCAAGAGACCCAGTACTTC.

The chain combines TRBV19 with TRBJ2-7; TRBD2 aligns across 10 bases. This CDR3 has 15 amino acids. The J segment lost 2 bases and the V segment lost 5 bases, leaving 6 bases of the junction unmatched. Looked up from germline, CDR1 is LNHDA and CDR2 is SQIVND (reference sequence). The CDR3 protein is CASSPLAGDPYEQYF. CDR3 sequence (DNA): TGTGCCAGTAGTCCGCTAGCGGGAGACCCCTACGAGCAGTACTTC.